A selection of T cell receptor beta chains follows, all from one sample in a study of T cells after yellow fever vaccination. One entry per CDR3 protein results from TCRdb running MiXCR on the 5' RACE reads. This sample yields 300,000 or so distinct CDR3 sequences, of which over 10% are seen a single time; 0.4% to 0.55% belongs to the top ten. The starting material was CD4+ T cells sorted from PBMCs, obtained 45 days after the yellow fever booster vaccination. The source of these receptors is a man aged 30 to 39 who received the YFV17D yellow fever vaccine. Each CDR3 is given with its conserved first and last residue. The D gene is left open where the match is weak. Expanded clones are given a class, and other clones once, few, many or no size at all.

v_call	clone_size	d_call	j_call	cdr3_aa	cdr3_nt
TRBV12-3/TRBV12-4	NA	NA	TRBJ2-5	CASSLGLGDETQYF	TGTGCCAGCAGTTTAGGGCTCGGGGACGAGACCCAGTACTTC
TRBV20-1	few	NA	TRBJ2-7	CSARDLMDNSYEQYF	TGCAGTGCTAGAGATCTTATGGACAATTCCTACGAGCAGTACTTC
TRBV6-5	NA	NA	TRBJ2-3	CATGSSILGSGTDTQYF	TGTGCCACCGGGTCGAGTATTTTGGGGAGTGGAACAGATACGCAGTATTTT
TRBV5-6	many	TRBD2	TRBJ2-7	CASSFTSGSSYEQYF	TGTGCCAGCAGCTTCACTAGCGGGAGCTCCTACGAGCAGTACTTC
TRBV5-6	few	TRBD1	TRBJ2-4	CASSLAGTDLDNQYF	TGTGCCAGCAGCTTGGCCGGGACAGACCTAGATAATCAGTACTTC
TRBV5-1	few	TRBD2	TRBJ2-3	CASSQGLAENTDTQYF	TGCGCCAGCAGCCAGGGACTAGCGGAAAACACAGATACGCAGTATTTT
TRBV5-6	few	TRBD2	TRBJ2-3	CASSWGAGLAGSSTDTQYF	TGTGCCAGCAGCTGGGGTGCGGGACTAGCGGGATCCAGCACAGATACGCAGTATTTT
TRBV2	NA	TRBD1	TRBJ2-7	CASTAGTGNYEQYF	TGTGCCAGCACCGCCGGGACAGGCAACTACGAGCAGTACTTC
TRBV5-1	once	TRBD1	TRBJ2-7	CASSYGQGSREQYF	TGCGCCAGCAGCTATGGACAGGGGTCGAGAGAGCAGTACTTC
TRBV12-3/TRBV12-4	NA	TRBD2	TRBJ2-7	CASSFASGGTSSYEQYF	TGTGCCAGCAGTTTCGCTAGCGGGGGAACCAGCTCCTACGAGCAGTACTTC
TRBV6-5	few	NA	TRBJ2-7	CASSYSRPISDEQYF	TGTGCCAGCAGTTACTCGAGGCCCATCTCCGACGAGCAGTACTTC
TRBV27	NA	TRBD1	TRBJ2-7	CGSSFGTGVEAYEQYF	TGTGGCAGCAGTTTCGGGACAGGGGTTGAGGCCTACGAGCAGTACTTC
TRBV20-1	few	TRBD2	TRBJ2-7	CSARQTSGNSYEQYF	TGCAGTGCTAGGCAGACTAGCGGGAACTCCTACGAGCAGTACTTC
TRBV30	NA	NA	TRBJ2-5	CACKRGFQETQYF	TGTGCCTGTAAAAGGGGATTCCAAGAGACCCAGTACTTC
TRBV7-2	few	TRBD2	TRBJ2-5	CASSPTSGHTETQYF	TGTGCCAGCAGTCCTACTAGCGGTCATACAGAGACCCAGTACTTC
TRBV18	NA	NA	TRBJ2-7	CASSTGMYYEQYF	TGTGCCAGCTCAACAGGGATGTACTACGAGCAGTACTTC
TRBV5-1	few	NA	TRBJ1-1	CASSLQGLGAEAFF	TGCGCCAGCAGCTTGCAGGGCCTGGGGGCTGAAGCTTTCTTT
TRBV4-1	many	TRBD2	TRBJ2-3	CASRQPGLSTDTQYF	TGCGCCAGCAGGCAACCGGGACTAAGCACAGATACGCAGTATTTT
TRBV5-4	NA	NA	TRBJ2-1	CASSLHLANNEQFF	TGTGCCAGCAGCCTTCATTTGGCTAACAATGAGCAGTTCTTC
TRBV5-1	few	NA	TRBJ2-3	CASSPRAPTGTDTQYF	TGCGCCAGCAGCCCTCGTGCGCCTACTGGCACAGATACGCAGTATTTT
TRBV11-3	NA	NA	TRBJ2-1	CASSSGPQSSYNEQFF	TGTGCCAGCAGCTCGGGACCCCAGAGCTCCTACAATGAGCAGTTCTTC
TRBV4-2	NA	TRBD2	TRBJ2-5	CASSQNLAGHQETQYF	TGTGCCAGCAGCCAGAACCTAGCGGGCCACCAAGAGACCCAGTACTTC
TRBV12-3/TRBV12-4	NA	NA	TRBJ2-3	CASKERASTDTQYF	TGTGCCAGCAAAGAGCGGGCAAGCACAGATACGCAGTATTTT
TRBV12-3/TRBV12-4	few	TRBD2	TRBJ2-1	CASSLQLAGVEQFF	TGTGCCAGCAGTTTACAACTAGCGGGAGTTGAGCAGTTCTTC
TRBV28	few	NA	TRBJ2-4	CASSLIQGGRANIQYF	TGTGCCAGCAGTTTAATTCAGGGAGGCAGGGCAAACATTCAGTACTTC
TRBV29-1	few	NA	TRBJ2-7	CSATGTLVYEQYF	TGCAGCGCAACCGGGACATTGGTCTACGAGCAGTACTTC
TRBV12-3/TRBV12-4	few	TRBD2	TRBJ2-1	CASSLASSGSNEQFF	TGTGCCAGCAGTTTAGCGTCTAGCGGTAGCAATGAGCAGTTCTTC
TRBV5-1	NA	NA	TRBJ1-1	CASTGPGTNTEAFF	TGCGCCAGCACCGGCCCGGGGACGAACACTGAAGCTTTCTTT
TRBV29-1	many	NA	TRBJ2-7	CSAFGRSSYEQYF	TGCAGCGCCTTCGGACGGAGCTCCTACGAGCAGTACTTC
TRBV6-1	NA	NA	TRBJ2-7	CASRRLGPYEQYF	TGTGCCAGCAGGAGACTAGGGCCCTACGAGCAGTACTTC
TRBV12-3/TRBV12-4	many	TRBD2	TRBJ2-1	CASNRLAGGPDEQFF	TGTGCCAGCAATCGACTAGCGGGAGGCCCCGATGAGCAGTTCTTC
TRBV7-8	few	TRBD1	TRBJ1-4	CASSVGQGNEKLFF	TGTGCCAGCAGCGTCGGACAGGGAAATGAAAAACTGTTTTTT
TRBV12-3/TRBV12-4	few	NA	TRBJ1-5	CASSLAGKPQHF	TGTGCCAGCAGTTTAGCGGGGAAACCCCAGCATTTT
TRBV7-2	few	NA	TRBJ2-3	CASSLYSEDTQYF	TGTGCCAGCAGCCTCTATAGCGAAGATACGCAGTATTTT
TRBV27	many	NA	TRBJ2-3	CASSSLVGRDTQYF	TGTGCCAGCAGTTCGCTAGTGGGGAGAGATACGCAGTATTTT
TRBV6-1	NA	NA	TRBJ2-5	CASSDHRDLGQETQYF	TGTGCCAGCAGCGACCACAGGGATTTAGGGCAAGAGACCCAGTACTTC
TRBV28	few	NA	TRBJ2-7	CASSLGVFSYEQYF	TGTGCCAGCAGTTTGGGGGTATTTTCCTACGAGCAGTACTTC
TRBV18	NA	TRBD1	TRBJ2-7	CASSPLGTDSSEQYF	TGTGCCAGCTCACCACTCGGGACAGATAGTAGCGAGCAGTACTTC
TRBV27	NA	NA	TRBJ1-1	CASSLIGPTEAFF	TGTGCCAGCAGTTTAATTGGCCCCACTGAAGCTTTCTTT
TRBV5-1	NA	NA	TRBJ2-1	CASSGVMEGLEQFF	TGCGCCAGCAGCGGAGTCATGGAAGGGTTGGAACAGTTCTTC
TRBV20-1	NA	TRBD1	TRBJ1-2	CSAIKIRDRGWNGYTF	TGCAGTGCTATCAAAATCCGGGACAGGGGATGGAATGGCTACACCTTC
TRBV7-2	many	TRBD2	TRBJ2-7	CASSAAGTSASYEQYF	TGTGCCAGCAGCGCAGCCGGGACTAGCGCCTCCTACGAGCAGTACTTC
TRBV7-9	few	NA	TRBJ1-1	CASSLGSAGTAEAFF	TGTGCCAGCAGCTTAGGGAGCGCCGGGACGGCTGAAGCTTTCTTT
TRBV27	few	NA	TRBJ1-5	CASSHDRPLYSNQPQHF	TGTGCCAGCAGTCACGACCGACCGTTATATAGCAATCAGCCCCAGCATTTT
TRBV20-1	few	NA	TRBJ2-1	CSAGARLSEQFF	TGCAGTGCTGGGGCCAGGCTCAGTGAGCAGTTCTTC
TRBV5-4	NA	NA	TRBJ1-4	CASSDVGANEKLFF	TGTGCCAGCAGCGATGTTGGGGCTAATGAAAAACTGTTTTTT
TRBV28	NA	NA	TRBJ2-5	CASSLGGFLYQETQYF	TGTGCCAGCAGTTTAGGGGGATTCCTGTACCAAGAGACCCAGTACTTC
TRBV6-1	many	TRBD1	TRBJ2-3	CASRLQGGPLGHTQYF	TGTGCCAGCAGACTACAGGGGGGTCCACTTGGGCATACGCAGTATTTT
TRBV21-1	few	NA	TRBJ2-1	CASSKSQTGGLYNEQFF	TGTGCCAGCAGCAAATCCCAAACAGGGGGCCTTTACAATGAGCAGTTCTTC
TRBV29-1	few	NA	TRBJ2-7	CSAVPDRNYEQYF	TGCAGCGCTGTGCCGGACCGGAACTACGAGCAGTACTTC
TRBV9	many	NA	TRBJ2-3	CASSTSSGSTDTQYF	TGTGCCAGCAGCACCAGCAGCGGGAGCACAGATACGCAGTATTTT
TRBV5-6	NA	NA	TRBJ2-7	CASSLASGWSSYEQYF	TGTGCCAGCAGCTTGGCGAGCGGTTGGAGCTCCTACGAGCAGTACTTC
TRBV20-1	few	TRBD2	TRBJ2-2	CSARDQSRLAGTGELFF	TGCAGTGCTAGAGATCAGAGTAGACTAGCGGGCACCGGGGAGCTGTTTTTT
TRBV5-1	few	TRBD1	TRBJ2-6	CASSLPGTGGSGANVLTF	TGCGCCAGCAGCTTGCCCGGGACAGGGGGGTCTGGGGCCAACGTCCTGACTTTC
TRBV9	NA	TRBD1	TRBJ2-7	CASSVPAFDREGSLFYEQYF	TGTGCCAGCAGCGTACCCGCCTTCGACAGGGAAGGAAGTCTTTTCTACGAGCAGTACTTC
TRBV7-2	few	NA	TRBJ2-3	CASSLMSTDTQYF	TGTGCCAGCAGCTTAATGAGCACAGATACGCAGTATTTT